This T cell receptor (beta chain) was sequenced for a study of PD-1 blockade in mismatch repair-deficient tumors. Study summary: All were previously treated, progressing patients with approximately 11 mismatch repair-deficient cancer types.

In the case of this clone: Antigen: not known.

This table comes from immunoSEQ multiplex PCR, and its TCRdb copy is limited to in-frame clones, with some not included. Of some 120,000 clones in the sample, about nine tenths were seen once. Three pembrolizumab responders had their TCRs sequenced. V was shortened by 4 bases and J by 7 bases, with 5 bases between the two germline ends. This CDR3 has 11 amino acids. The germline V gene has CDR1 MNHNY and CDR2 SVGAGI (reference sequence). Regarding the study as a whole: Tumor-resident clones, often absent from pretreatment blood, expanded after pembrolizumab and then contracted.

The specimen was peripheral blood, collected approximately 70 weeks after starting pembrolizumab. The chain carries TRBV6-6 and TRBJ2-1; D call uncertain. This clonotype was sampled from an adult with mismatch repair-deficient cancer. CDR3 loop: CASSLGNEQFF. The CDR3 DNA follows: TGTGCCAGCAGTTTGGGGAATGAGCAGTTCTTC.